Described below is a single TCR beta chain sequence and its context. Antigen specificity is unknown. V was clipped by 1 base and J by 7 bases; unmatched bases: 4. This CDR3 has 14 amino acids. Germline loops: CDR1 LGHDT, CDR2 YNNKEL (reference sequence). In the library, individual cDNA molecules carried attached unique molecular identifiers. TCRdb used MiXCR to reprocess the 5' RACE reads, holding one entry per CDR3 protein. Here the sample spans 35,000 to 45,000 distinct CDR3 sequences, 12% being singletons. These data originate in a study of early T cells in non-severe SARS-CoV-2 infection. Study outcomes and limitations: Missing private and CD4 specificities, VDJdb matching favored anti-spike CD8 responses.

This chain joins TRBV3-1 and TRBJ2-1, with 7 bases lining up with TRBD1. Sequenced sample: whole blood. This sequence was found in an adult who was a healthcare worker with PCR-confirmed SARS-CoV-2 infection or an uninfected control (not recorded which). CDR3 residues: CASSQATGENEQFF. In DNA form, the CDR3 reads TGTGCCAGCAGCCAAGCTACAGGGGAGAATGAGCAGTTCTTC.